This is a list of T cell receptor beta chains from one sample in a study of CD8+ T cells in alopecia areata. Assay used: immunoSEQ multiplex PCR; TCRdb lists only in-frame clones, some missing. The sample has 150,000 or so clones, roughly 50% seen once; the top ten hold around a sixth. This specimen consisted of CD8+ T cells sorted from blood, obtained at week 0. Receptors were obtained from a human donor with alopecia areata. Each CDR3 is given with its conserved first and last residue. Each record gives: D gene, V gene, J gene, clone size, CDR3 DNA, CDR3 protein. A D gene is named only where the DNA matches it firmly. Where a row states a size, it is once, few, many or the class of an expanded clone; other rows omit it.

NA,TRBV9,TRBJ1-1,NA,TGTGCCAGCAGCGTAGAGGGAGAGAACACTGAAGCTTTCTTT,CASSVEGENTEAFF
NA,TRBV27,TRBJ1-1,few,TGTGCCAGCAGTTGGACGGGGAACACTGAAGCTTTCTTT,CASSWTGNTEAFF
TRBD1,TRBV5-1,TRBJ2-7,NA,TGCGCCAGCAGCCTCGGGACAGTCTACGAGCAGTACTTC,CASSLGTVYEQYF
TRBD1,TRBV18,TRBJ2-3,NA,TGTGCCAGCTCGGAACAGGGGGAGAGCACAGATACGCAGTATTTT,CASSEQGESTDTQYF
NA,TRBV5-1,TRBJ2-7,few,TGCGCCAGCAGCTTGGGTGGGACAACACTACCCTACGAGCAGTACTTC,CASSLGGTTLPYEQYF
NA,TRBV9,TRBJ2-7,once,TGTGCCAGCAGCGCTCAACCGGGACGGCCCTACGAGCAGTACTTC,CASSAQPGRPYEQYF
NA,TRBV29-1,TRBJ1-2,few,TGCAGCGTTGATAAGGGCTATGGCTACACCTTC,CSVDKGYGYTF
NA,TRBV2,TRBJ2-7,NA,TGTGCCAGCAGTGAAGACGGTGGGTACGAGCAGTACTTC,CASSEDGGYEQYF
TRBD2,TRBV6-5,TRBJ2-7,NA,TGTGCCAGCAGTTACGGGCTAGCGGGCTCCTACGAGCAGTACTTC,CASSYGLAGSYEQYF
NA,TRBV7-9,TRBJ2-5,NA,TGTGCCAGCAGCAACAAAGAGACCCAGTACTTC,CASSNKETQYF
NA,TRBV5-1,TRBJ2-7,NA,TGCGCCAGCAGCTTGGGACTCGAGCAGTACTTC,CASSLGLEQYF
NA,TRBV27,TRBJ2-1,many,TGTGCCAGCAGCCCATCGGGGCAGATCGCTGAGCAGTTCTTC,CASSPSGQIAEQFF
TRBD1,TRBV30,TRBJ1-2,NA,TGTGCCTGGAGTGAGGGACAGGAAGATTTAAGGAACTATGGCTACACCTTC,CAWSEGQEDLRNYGYTF
TRBD2,TRBV27,TRBJ2-3,NA,TGTGCCAGCAGTCCCTTAGCGGGGGGGCCTACAGATACGCAGTATTTT,CASSPLAGGPTDTQYF
NA,TRBV7-9,TRBJ1-1,NA,TGTGCCAGCTCATTATCCGCCCCGACTGAAGCTTTCTTT,CASSLSAPTEAFF
NA,TRBV5-1,TRBJ1-1,NA,TGCGCCAGCAGCTTGGGAGGGAACACTGAAGCTTTCTTT,CASSLGGNTEAFF
NA,TRBV11-2,TRBJ2-5,NA,TGTGCCAGCAGCTTAGCTGGTAGCCAAGAGACCCAGTACTTC,CASSLAGSQETQYF
NA,TRBV9,TRBJ2-1,NA,TGTGCCAGCAGCAGGGGGGTAGAGCAGTTCTTC,CASSRGVEQFF
TRBD1,TRBV13,TRBJ1-2,NA,TGTGCCAGCAGCTACGACAGGGAACTCGGGGGCTACACCTTC,CASSYDRELGGYTF
NA,TRBV6-5,TRBJ2-2,NA,TGTGCCAGCAGCCTCGCAGGGGAAGGCACCGGGGAGCTGTTTTTT,CASSLAGEGTGELFF